This TCR beta chain was retrieved from a study of blood T cells in healthy people across ages. With regard to this clonotype: Antigen specificity is unknown.

The use of a sample-barcoded 5' primer and a J-beta primer mix characterized a second PCR of roughly 6 to 11 cycles. TCRdb redid the calling of the 5' RACE reads with MiXCR, one entry per CDR3 protein. The profile shows 540,000 or so distinct CDR3 sequences, about 45% of them singletons. The length of the CDR3 is 12 residues. The germline gives CDR1 SGHRS, CDR2 YFSETQ. V was shortened by 3 bases and J by 8 bases, with 9 bases between the two germline ends. Findings and caveats of the study: Unknown CMV status may confound age-related changes in expanded clones. PBMCs that were unsorted prevented a conclusive naive versus antigen-experienced comparison.

Peripheral blood, about 10 milliliters per donor, was collected. The gene calls are TRBV5-1 and TRBJ2-1; no clear D. The sequencing sample was made of blood. The receptor was derived from a man older than 75 in good health. The DNA for the CDR3 is TGCGCCAGCAGCTATGACTTCCATGAGCAGTTCTTC. This codes for CASSYDFHEQFF.